This TCR beta chain was sequenced for a study of post-analysis software for immune sequencing data. Study at large: Included courses were relapsing-remitting and secondary progressive multiple sclerosis; progressive-relapsing multiple sclerosis was also included. Study-level points and caveats: By F measure, samples from a shared preparation batch strongly co-clustered. People with multiple sclerosis had a significantly lower normalized Chao1 diversity than controls did. In patients, TRBV5-6, TRBV5-1 and TRBV20-1 belonged to about five TRBV segments found more frequently than in controls.

This clonotype was counted a few times. Its antigen remains unknown. cDNA libraries for TCR beta contained unique molecular identifiers. T cells numbering about 0.85 to 10 million yielded cDNA molecules that totaled roughly 500,000. In TCRdb, the PCR reads were re-called with MiXCR into one record per CDR3 protein. Here the sample spans roughly 730,000 distinct CDR3 sequences, roughly 27% being singletons. V shed 0 bases and J shed 11 bases, with 9 bases lying between them. In germline, CDR1 is SGHRS, CDR2 YFSETQ. The CDR3 has 12 residues. The chain couples TRBV5-1 to TRBJ2-1; D remains unclear. The sequence was obtained from a girl aged 10 to 17 with multiple sclerosis. The specimen was blood. The CDR3: CASSLGRAQQFF. The CDR3 coding sequence is TGCGCCAGCAGCTTGGGCCGGGCCCAGCAGTTCTTC.